This T cell receptor beta chain was recovered during a study of T cells after yellow fever vaccination (dated by TCRdb to about 2019). General notes on the study: Libraries from fractions with low cell numbers were prepared with the SMART-Seq v4 Ultra Low Input RNA kit. To follow T-cell clones before and after primary and booster YFV17D yellow fever vaccination, bulk TCR alpha and beta repertoires were sequenced over time. Two healthy male donors, one aged 18 to 30 and one aged 30 to 40 years, were included in the cohort. Blood was drawn at multiple timepoints before and after primary and secondary immunization, with bulk PBMC replicates and cell subsets isolated. What the research found in general, with its limitations: Most clones expanded after primary vaccination (around 96% of CD4 and roughly 91% of CD8) were re-detected after the booster, suggesting that broad memory maintenance occurred. FACS-sorted repertoires could contain abundant contaminating clonotypes from the bulk population, so computational filtering was required. Because only a couple of donors were included in the study, the extent to which the findings can be generalized is limited. A small share of clonotypes was detected in both CD4 and CD8 compartments, with the overlap likely arising from convergent recombination. Compared with the primary T-cell response, the secondary T-cell response was weaker but faster, peaking on day 5 rather than day 15.

The sample's treatment or condition label, decoded: live attenuated yellow fever vaccine strain. Two biological replicates of bulk PBMCs were collected at each blood-draw timepoint. PBMCs were isolated from peripheral blood using a standard Ficoll-Paque protocol. TriZol was used to extract RNA from bulk PBMCs, CD4 and CD8 fractions, and dextramer-positive and dextramer-negative fractions. TCR cDNA was made using 5'RACE template switching, a step that added a universal primer site and unique molecular identifiers. Priming of cDNA synthesis was performed from both the TCR alpha and TCR beta constant segments. Library amplification used two PCR steps, and the second PCR step added sample barcodes and sequencing adapters. Libraries were sequenced on Illumina HiSeq 2500 (2x100 bp) or NovaSeq (2x150 bp). The original pipeline was this. MIGEC handled demultiplexing of reads and collapsing into UMI consensus sequences, while MiXCR performed V(D)J alignment. Vaccine-responding clonotypes were identified with edgeR using replicate PBMC samples, with FDR below 0.01 and a log2 fold change above 5 up to day 15 being required. Each bulk clonotype received a CD4 or CD8 identity based on whether the sequenced CD4 or CD8 repertoire contained that clonotype at higher abundance. TCRdb reprocessing: public reads trimmed at Q25 with fastp, clones called with MiXCR, in-frame beta chains kept. Merged by CDR3 protein, the rows form single entries marked with the most common genes and DNA. These V and J calls originate from TCRdb's pipeline instead of the authors' own analysis. Within this sample are roughly 300,000 distinct CDR3 sequences, with roughly 6.8% of them counted one time only. The ten most abundant clones make up 15% to 20% of the sample.

Comments on this clonotype: No cognate antigen has been identified for it. Nothing much larger sits one base from this clone, and base qualities are not available.

Spanning cysteine to phenylalanine, the CDR3 consists of 14 amino acids. CDR3 DNA is the only sequence kept; it has 42 bases, read in frame from the first base. CDR1 and CDR2, per the germline V gene (reference sequence), are LGHDT and YNNKEL. Trimming costs V 3 bases and J 2 bases, and their ends lie 10 bases apart. The sequence derives from a young man who received the YFV17D yellow fever vaccine. Material: PBMCs, obtained 45 days after the first yellow fever vaccination. The chain joins TRBV3-1 to TRBJ2-5; tentative D gene TRBD2, with 5 bases matching. The nucleotide sequence reads TGTGCCAGCAGCCACGGGGTGGGGCAAGAGACCCAGTACTTC. It translates to CASSHGVGQETQYF.